This passage covers 10 T cell receptor beta chains from one sample sequenced in a study of shared clonotypes between healthy human individuals. The repertoire was sequenced with immunoSEQ multiplex PCR; TCRdb's copy has only in-frame clones and lacks some. The data show 2 million to 2.5 million clones, approximately 94% seen once. Material for sequencing was naive CD4+ T cells sorted from blood. This sample's subset: CD45RA+ positively selected. The origin of the receptors is a man younger than 30 in good health.

With regard to this clone: Other DNA sequences within the sample encode an identical CDR3. The J gene is TRBJ2-7, the V gene TRBV7-9, with 9 bases identical to TRBD2. Germline trimming cut 3 bases from V and 3 bases from J; bases unmatched to any gene: 6. Germline assignment: CDR1 SEHNR and CDR2 FQNEAQ (reference sequence). The CDR3 runs 15 residues. The CDR3: CASSLGAGGVYEQYF. CDR3 in DNA: TGTGCCAGCAGCTTGGGAGCGGGGGGCGTCTACGAGCAGTACTTC.

In its sample, this clone was seen once. The rearrangement links TRBV2 to TRBJ1-4; 7 nucleotides match TRBD1. Per germline, CDR1 SNHLY and CDR2 FYNNEI. V lost 0 bases and J lost 7; bases outside the gene matches: 5. This CDR3 spans 15 amino acids. DNA of the CDR3: TGTGCCAGCAGTGAAGCGCTTGGGACAGTTGAAAAACTGTTTTTT. As protein: CASSEALGTVEKLFF.

V gene TRBV29-1 combines with J gene TRBJ2-7; TRBD1 matches 7 bases. This CDR3 is 11 amino acids long. The germline V gene encodes CDR1 SQVTM and CDR2 ANQGSEA. Germline trimming cut 7 bases from V and 2 bases from J; bases unmatched to any gene: 2. CDR3: CSAQGAYEQYF. The CDR3, as DNA: TGCAGCGCCCAGGGGGCCTACGAGCAGTACTTC.

Here the CDR3 reads CASSQEAGRAEGDTQYF. In DNA, the CDR3 is TGCGCCAGCAGCCAAGAAGCGGGTCGTGCGGAGGGGGATACGCAGTATTTT. The chain employs TRBV4-3 and TRBJ2-3, with D tentatively TRBD2 (6 bases). The germline gives CDR1 LGHNA, CDR2 YSLEER. This CDR3 has 17 amino acids. V was cut by 0 bases and J by 6 bases, with 19 bases left in between.

V gene TRBV7-9 combines with J gene TRBJ2-1; D remains unclear. V was trimmed by 2 bases and J by 5 bases, leaving 13 bases between them. The CDR3 runs to 15 residues. Germline CDR1 and CDR2: SEHNR and FQNEAQ (reference sequence). CDR3 in amino acids: CASSLRGSVDNEQFF. The CDR3 DNA follows: TGTGCCAGCAGCTTAAGAGGTAGTGTCGACAATGAGCAGTTCTTC.

DNA of the CDR3: TGTGCCAGCAGCTCCGGGCCGGGAACTAATGAAAAACTGTTTTTT. This gives the protein CASSSGPGTNEKLFF. The rearrangement joins TRBV5-6 to TRBJ1-4; D remains ambiguous. CDR3 length: 15 amino acids. Germline CDR1 and CDR2: SGHDT and YYEEEE. V lost 3 bases and J lost 1, with 10 bases in between. The full variable domain, its missing parts supplied by reference TRBV5-6 and TRBJ1-4, is DAGVTQSPTHLIKTRGQQVTLRCSPKSGHDTVSWYQQALGQGPQFIFQYYEEEERQRGNFPDRFSGHQFPNYSSELNVNALLLGDSALYLCASSSGPGTNEKLFFGSGTQLSVL.

The gene calls are TRBV7-6 and TRBJ2-7; D perhaps matches TRBD2 (5 bases). This CDR3 comprises 15 residues. CDR1 is SGHVS and CDR2 is FNYEAQ in the germline V gene. Trimming shortened V by 3 bases and J by 3 bases, and 15 bases separated the two germline ends. The CDR3 DNA follows: TGTGCCAGCAGCTTCGGCGAGGGAGACTTCTACGAGCAGTACTTC. Amino acid sequence: CASSFGEGDFYEQYF.

This rearrangement joins TRBV7-2 to TRBJ1-6, with unresolved D. There are 15 residues in the CDR3. Trimming cost V 4 bases and J 9 bases, with 16 bases left between them. Germline CDR1 and CDR2: SGHTA and FQGNSA. The CDR3 DNA reads TGTGCCAGCAGCTCCCCGGCTCCAGGCGTTTCACCCCTCCACTTT. This encodes CASSSPAPGVSPLHF.

The chain combines TRBV2 with TRBJ2-1; D is unresolved. V dropped 0 bases and J dropped 4 bases, with 13 bases sitting between them. This CDR3 is 16 amino acids long. CDR1 is SNHLY and CDR2 is FYNNEI in the germline V gene. The CDR3: CASSEALQALYNEQFF. DNA for the CDR3: TGTGCCAGCAGTGAAGCGCTTCAGGCGCTTTACAATGAGCAGTTCTTC.

The chain recombines TRBV5-4 with TRBJ1-2, with D hard to call. V dropped 0 bases and J dropped 8 bases, with 14 bases sitting between them. Germline assignment: CDR1 SGHNT and CDR2 YYREEE (reference sequence). The CDR3 extends over 14 amino acids. The chain's CDR3 is CASSLDSSPRGYTF. The CDR3 DNA reads TGTGCCAGCAGCTTGGACAGTAGTCCTAGGGGCTACACCTTC.